These T cell receptor beta chains were read from a single sample in a study of shared clonotypes between healthy human individuals. The protocol was immunoSEQ multiplex PCR, while the TCRdb copy is restricted to in-frame clones and leaves out a portion. In the table there are about 470,000 clones, roughly 77% of which are singletons. The source material was PBMCs. These receptors all stem from a woman in her thirties or forties in good health. Some clones in this sample may be carry-over from other donors' samples. Both conserved end residues are part of each CDR3. The order of the fields is V gene, J gene, clone size, D gene, CDR3 protein, CDR3 DNA. D genes are given only for firm matches. Clone size, where shown, is once, few, many, or a class for clones that have expanded.

TRBV7-2,TRBJ2-2,once,.,CASSPRQGLLSGELFF,TGTGCCAGCAGCCCCAGACAGGGACTCTTGTCCGGGGAGCTGTTTTTT
TRBV28,TRBJ2-7,.,TRBD1,CASQDRGYEQYF,TGTGCCAGCCAGGACAGGGGCTACGAGCAGTACTTC
TRBV28,TRBJ1-1,.,.,CASSTGTVKNTEAFF,TGTGCCAGCAGCACCGGGACGGTAAAGAACACTGAAGCTTTCTTT
TRBV5-4,TRBJ2-7,.,.,CASQGRYEQYF,TGTGCCAGTCAAGGGCGTTACGAGCAGTACTTC
TRBV7-3,TRBJ2-7,.,TRBD2,CASSLIAGGGKQYF,TGTGCCAGCAGCTTAATAGCGGGAGGTGGGAAGCAGTACTTC
TRBV4-2,TRBJ2-4,.,.,CASSQVTGKLAKNIQYF,TGTGCCAGCAGCCAAGTTACAGGGAAACTAGCCAAAAACATTCAGTACTTC
TRBV7-9,TRBJ1-1,.,TRBD1,CASSLAQGTSTEAFF,TGTGCCAGCAGCTTAGCACAGGGGACTTCCACTGAAGCTTTCTTT
TRBV5-1,TRBJ2-1,.,TRBD2,CASSTSPTAGGRDEQFF,TGCGCCAGCAGCACAAGCCCCACAGCGGGAGGGAGGGATGAGCAGTTCTTC
TRBV19,TRBJ2-7,.,TRBD2,CASSIAASGSYEQYF,TGTGCCAGTAGTATAGCGGCTAGCGGGAGCTACGAGCAGTACTTC
TRBV30,TRBJ2-7,.,TRBD1,CAWSADRVSYEQYF,TGTGCCTGGTCCGCGGACAGGGTGAGTTACGAGCAGTACTTC
TRBV6-1,TRBJ2-7,many,TRBD2,CASSGVKASGSIKQYF,TGTGCCAGCAGTGGTGTAAAGGCTAGCGGGAGTATTAAGCAGTACTTC
TRBV12-1,TRBJ1-3,.,.,CASSFFGASSGNTIYF,TGTGCCAGCAGCTTTTTCGGGGCTAGCTCTGGAAACACCATATATTTT
TRBV6-6,TRBJ2-3,once,.,CASSYSTGAHPDTQYF,TGTGCCAGCAGTTACTCGACCGGGGCTCATCCAGATACGCAGTATTTT
TRBV7-2,TRBJ2-7,.,.,CASSLVVVSYEQYF,TGTGCCAGCAGCTTAGTGGTGGTTTCCTACGAGCAGTACTTC
TRBV6-1,TRBJ1-5,few,.,CASGEGSPHF,TGTGCCAGCGGTGAAGGGTCGCCGCATTTT
TRBV2,TRBJ2-3,.,.,CASNSGRSTDTQYF,TGTGCCAGCAACAGCGGGCGTAGCACAGATACGCAGTATTTT
TRBV19,TRBJ1-1,few,.,CASSRIKTEAFF,TGTGCCAGTAGTAGAATAAAGACTGAAGCTTTCTTT
TRBV10-3,TRBJ1-1,.,TRBD1,CATSGTGKTEAFF,TGTGCCACCTCCGGGACAGGGAAGACTGAAGCTTTCTTT
TRBV19,TRBJ2-3,.,.,CASKEGTTSTDTQYF,TGTGCCAGTAAAGAAGGGACCACCAGCACAGATACGCAGTATTTT
TRBV4-2,TRBJ2-3,.,.,CASSQGRAGTVDTQYF,TGTGCCAGCAGCCAAGGCCGGGCGGGGACAGTAGATACGCAGTATTTT
TRBV15,TRBJ2-1,few,.,CATRDPYNEQFF,TGTGCCACCAGGGATCCCTACAATGAGCAGTTCTTC
TRBV27,TRBJ2-7,.,.,CASRDRDSYEQYF,TGTGCCAGCAGAGACCGGGACTCCTACGAGCAGTACTTC
TRBV30,TRBJ2-1,once,TRBD2,CAWSRTSGLSYNEQFF,TGTGCCTGGAGTAGAACTAGCGGGCTCTCCTACAATGAGCAGTTCTTC
TRBV15,TRBJ1-2,once,.,CATSDLRELGYGYTF,TGTGCCACCAGCGACCTCAGGGAGTTGGGCTATGGCTACACCTTC
TRBV4-1,TRBJ2-3,.,TRBD2,CASSPGIFGRELTDTQYF,TGCGCCAGCAGCCCGGGCATCTTTGGGCGGGAGCTCACAGATACGCAGTATTTT
TRBV19,TRBJ2-3,.,TRBD2,CASSIESQREATDTQYF,TGTGCCAGTAGTATAGAGTCCCAGCGGGAGGCGACAGATACGCAGTATTTT
TRBV30,TRBJ2-5,.,.,CAWEGEIGEQYF,TGTGCCTGGGAGGGAGAAATTGGAGAGCAGTACTTC
TRBV19,TRBJ1-2,.,.,CASSIFDRNYGYTF,TGTGCCAGTAGTATTTTCGACAGGAACTATGGCTACACCTTC
TRBV2,TRBJ1-4,few,.,CASNSGTRAEKLFF,TGTGCCAGTAATTCCGGGACGAGGGCTGAAAAACTGTTTTTT
TRBV5-1,TRBJ2-7,.,TRBD2,CASSSSGRQNSYEQYF,TGCGCCAGCAGCTCTAGCGGGAGGCAAAACTCCTACGAGCAGTACTTC
TRBV10-3,TRBJ2-7,.,.,CAIRPDTGNEQYF,TGTGCCATCAGACCCGATACAGGGAACGAGCAGTACTTC
TRBV5-1,TRBJ1-3,.,TRBD1,CASSTTGGSGNTIYF,TGCGCCAGCAGCACCACAGGGGGCAGTGGAAACACCATATATTTT
TRBV10-3,TRBJ1-2,.,.,CAISESSDSYGYTF,TGTGCCATCAGTGAGTCATCAGACTCCTATGGCTACACCTTC
TRBV28,TRBJ1-5,.,.,CASSLGQEGSQPQHF,TGTGCCAGCAGTTTGGGTCAGGAGGGAAGTCAGCCCCAGCATTTT
TRBV7-2,TRBJ2-7,.,TRBD2,CASSLVGARAGAAYEQYF,TGTGCCAGCAGCTTAGTTGGGGCTCGGGCGGGAGCGGCCTACGAGCAGTACTTC
TRBV27,TRBJ1-2,.,TRBD1,CASSFTGGRTNYGYTF,TGTGCCAGCAGTTTTACAGGGGGCCGAACTAACTATGGCTACACCTTC
TRBV7-3,TRBJ1-1,.,.,CASSLIRGERSEAFF,TGTGCCAGCAGCTTAATACGAGGGGAACGAAGTGAAGCTTTCTTT
TRBV2,TRBJ2-5,.,TRBD1,CASGSGTGNQETQYF,TGTGCCAGCGGTTCGGGGACAGGGAACCAAGAGACCCAGTACTTC
TRBV9,TRBJ2-1,.,.,CASSVGGYGEQFF,TGTGCCAGCAGCGTAGGGGGGTATGGTGAGCAGTTCTTC
TRBV5-1,TRBJ2-2,once,TRBD1,CASSLQGVGGTGELFF,TGCGCCAGCAGCTTACAGGGGGTTGGAGGCACCGGGGAGCTGTTTTTT
TRBV19,TRBJ1-3,.,TRBD1,CASSGQSGNTIYF,TGTGCCAGTTCGGGACAGTCTGGAAACACCATATATTTT
TRBV2,TRBJ1-4,.,.,CASSLGIWEKLFF,TGTGCCAGCAGTTTGGGGATATGGGAAAAACTGTTTTTT
TRBV11-2,TRBJ2-1,.,TRBD2,CASSPNLAGGYNEQFF,TGTGCCAGCAGCCCAAACCTAGCGGGGGGATACAATGAGCAGTTCTTC
TRBV28,TRBJ1-4,.,.,CASSLGTPTRFGEKLFF,TGTGCCAGCAGTCTGGGTACCCCAACGAGATTTGGTGAAAAACTGTTTTTT
TRBV30,TRBJ1-1,.,.,CAWSVRQSEAFF,TGTGCCTGGAGTGTACGACAGTCCGAAGCTTTCTTT
TRBV5-1,TRBJ2-1,.,.,CASSSRASSDYNEQFF,TGCGCCAGCAGCTCCCGAGCTTCTAGCGATTACAATGAGCAGTTCTTC
TRBV7-8,TRBJ2-7,once,TRBD1,CASSLGGWGTGSYEQYF,TGTGCCAGCAGCTTAGGGGGCTGGGGGACAGGCTCCTACGAGCAGTACTTC
TRBV6-6,TRBJ2-2,.,.,CASSYSKNTGELFF,TGTGCCAGCAGTTACTCCAAAAACACCGGGGAGCTGTTTTTT